This TCR beta chain was identified in a study of blood T cell repertoires in COVID-19. V was clipped by 0 bases and J by 5 bases; unmatched bases: 8. Germline V lookup: CDR1 LGHNA, CDR2 YNFKEQ. The CDR3 runs 16 residues. Sequenced by immunoSEQ multiplex PCR; TCRdb stores in-frame clones only, minus some. The sample records roughly 130,000 clones, 80% being singletons. The receptor was derived from a man in his 70s with acute or convalescent COVID-19. The chain couples TRBV4-2 to TRBJ2-7, with 9 bases lining up with TRBD1. The sequenced material came from peripheral blood. CDR3 sequence: CASSQDAGTGSNEQYF. CDR3 coding DNA: TGTGCCAGCAGCCAAGATGCTGGGACAGGGTCGAACGAGCAGTACTTC.